The sequence of this T cell receptor (beta chain) was determined in a study of blood T cells in healthy people across ages. The second PCR ran roughly 7 to 12 cycles with a sample-barcoded 5' primer and J-beta primers. One entry per CDR3 protein results from TCRdb running MiXCR on the 5' RACE reads. Of approximately 770,000 distinct CDR3 sequences listed, roughly 60% are singletons. With V trimmed by 7 bases and J by 9 bases, 6 bases remained unmatched. CDR3 length: 11 amino acids. Germline CDR1 is DFQATT and CDR2 is SNEGSKA (reference sequence). Study findings and constraints: Naive CD4+ cells and diversity were both higher in long-lived donors than in aged donors. Underestimates were what the diversity estimates from one million T cells were considered to be. It was not possible, with unsorted PBMCs, to conclusively compare naive and antigen-experienced cells.

Turning to this clonotype: Its antigen remains unknown.

J is TRBJ2-1 and V is TRBV20-1, with TRBD2 identical over 7 bases. This TCR came from a man aged 30 to 39 in good health. Sequencing was done on a sample of blood. The CDR3 is CSVGWGGEQFF. The CDR3 nucleotides are TGCAGTGTGGGTTGGGGGGGTGAGCAGTTCTTC.